The 27 T cell receptor beta chains listed next were all sequenced from one sample in a study of cytomegalovirus exposure and HLA in healthy donors. 60 Vbeta and 13 Jbeta primers were used in PCR. TCRdb keeps only in-frame clones here, not all; method: immunoSEQ multiplex PCR. The sample has about 160,000 clones, 65% to 80% seen once. Sequenced material: PBMCs. The receptors derive from a woman in her forties or fifties in good health and CMV-seropositive.

This clone was detected only once. CDR3 sequence reads: CASSEGLAANQETQYF. CDR3 bases: TGCGCCAGCAGCGAGGGACTAGCGGCAAACCAAGAGACCCAGTACTTC. The chain employs TRBV5-1 and TRBJ2-5; 11 bases are a match to TRBD2. Germline values: CDR1 SGHRS, CDR2 YFSETQ. The CDR3 has 16 amino acids. The J segment lost 0 bases and the V segment lost 4 bases, leaving 5 bases of the junction unmatched.

The gene calls are TRBV6-5 and TRBJ2-3, with TRBD1 matching over 11 bases. The CDR3 has 15 residues. The germline V gene encodes CDR1 MNHEY and CDR2 SVGAGI. The V segment lost 5 bases and the J segment 5 bases; nucleotides outside the gene matches: 6. CDR3 sequence (DNA): TGTGCCAGCAGTCTCGGACAGGGGGCTGGAGATACGCAGTATTTT. Protein: CASSLGQGAGDTQYF.

A few counts support this clone. Distinct nucleotide sequences in the sample also encode this CDR3. CDR3 protein: CASSPPGQGSDTQYF. In nucleotides, the CDR3 is TGTGCCAGCTCACCACCTGGACAGGGGTCAGATACGCAGTATTTT. The gene calls are TRBV18 and TRBJ2-3; 9 bases map to TRBD1. Germline V lookup: CDR1 KGHSH, CDR2 LQKENI. The CDR3 is 15 amino acids. J gave up 4 bases and V 0 bases, and 2 bases lay outside the gene matches.

The chain couples TRBV27 to TRBJ2-7, with 9 bases identical to TRBD1. Trimming cost V 5 bases and J 3 bases; bases outside gene matches: 14. This CDR3 has 17 amino acids. Germline V gene lookup returns CDR1 MNHEY and CDR2 SMNVEV (reference sequence). The CDR3 DNA follows: TGTGCCAGCAGTCCCTCGGCGGGGGACAGGGAAATCTACGAGCAGTACTTC. Translating it yields CASSPSAGDREIYEQYF.

The chain recombines TRBV15 with TRBJ1-4; tentatively, D is TRBD1 (5 bases). CDR3 size: 15 residues. Trimming shortened V by 5 bases and J by 7 bases, and 17 bases separated the two germline ends. Germline CDR1 reads LNHNV; CDR2 reads YYDKDF (reference sequence). The CDR3, as DNA: TGTGCCACCAGCGCCTCACTGGGGCTGGCTGAAAAACTGTTTTTT. Encoded protein: CATSASLGLAEKLFF.

V is TRBV29-1 and J is TRBJ2-5; no clear D. The CDR3 is made up of 11 amino acids. CDR1 SQVTM and CDR2 ANQGSEA come from the germline V gene. The ends were cut back, 0 bases at V and 13 bases at J, with 12 bases in the middle. In nucleotides, the CDR3 is TGCAGCGTTGAAGAGCGGAGCGAACGGTACTTC. Its translation is CSVEERSERYF. Complete variable domain (other parts from reference TRBV29-1 and TRBJ2-5): SAVISQKPSRDICQRGTSLTIQCQVDSQVTMMFWYRQQPGQSLTLIATANQGSEATYESGFVIDKFPISRPNLTFSTLTVSNMSPEDSSIYLCSVEERSERYFGPGTRLLVL.

This clone has more than one count but fewer than ten. V and J are TRBV27 and TRBJ2-3, with a weak D call TRBD2 (7 bases). This CDR3 contains 14 residues. Germline V lookup: CDR1 MNHEY, CDR2 SMNVEV (reference sequence). V lost 8 bases and J lost 3, with 15 bases in between. CDR3 coding DNA: TGTGCCAGCTGGGGCGGGGGCCTGACAGATACGCAGTATTTT. This codes for CASWGGGLTDTQYF.

This chain connects TRBV5-6 to TRBJ2-1; a possible D gene is TRBD2 (6 bases). Germline values: CDR1 SGHDT, CDR2 YYEEEE. V lost 4 bases and J lost 9, with 20 bases in between. The CDR3 covers 15 residues. CDR3 DNA sequence: TGTGCCAGCAGCCTCGGACCCTTGACTAGTGGTGAGCAGTTCTTC. This sequence encodes CASSLGPLTSGEQFF.

V and J are TRBV7-6 and TRBJ1-1; D is possibly TRBD1 (5 bases). From germline, CDR1 is SGHVS and CDR2 FNYEAQ. The CDR3 length is 13 residues. V lost 6 bases, J lost 1 base, and 9 bases lay in between. Here the CDR3 DNA reads TGTGCCAGCAGTCGTGACAGGAACACTGAAGCTTTCTTT. Its translation: CASSRDRNTEAFF. Full variable domain (missing parts from reference TRBV7-6 and TRBJ1-1): GAGVSQSPRYKVTKRGQDVALRCDPISGHVSLYWYRQALGQGPEFLTYFNYEAQQDKSGLPNDRFSAERPEGSISTLTIQRTEQRDSAMYRCASSRDRNTEAFFGQGTRLTVV.

The chain links TRBV6-5 to TRBJ1-1; weak D call: TRBD1 (5 bases). Germline CDR1 reads MNHEY; CDR2 reads SVGAGI. CDR3 size: 14 residues. V was trimmed by 0 bases and J by 1 base, leaving 6 bases between them. The CDR3 loop is CASSYSTANTEAFF. The CDR3, as DNA: TGTGCCAGCAGTTACTCGACAGCGAACACTGAAGCTTTCTTT.

The rearrangement links TRBV12-5 to TRBJ2-2, with TRBD2 matching 9 bases. Germline CDR1 and CDR2: LGHNT and FRNRAP. Trimming removed 3 bases from V and 0 bases from J; junction bases left unmatched: 8. The CDR3 consists of 18 residues. This chain's CDR3 is CASGLGAGGLANTGELFF. CDR3 in DNA: TGTGCTAGTGGTTTAGGAGCGGGGGGTCTCGCGAACACCGGGGAGCTGTTTTTT.

The CDR3 DNA follows: TGCGCCAGCAGCTTGGCCTTGCCAAGCGGGGGAGGCGGTGAGCAGTTCTTC. This gives the protein CASSLALPSGGGGEQFF. This rearrangement joins TRBV5-1 to TRBJ2-1, with TRBD2 matching 8 bases. This CDR3 has 17 residues. The ends lost 0 bases at V and 9 bases at J; junction bases unmatched: 14. Per germline, CDR1 SGHRS and CDR2 YFSETQ.

The chain has TRBV7-2 and TRBJ2-5; D is undetermined. The ends were cut back, 0 bases at V and 5 bases at J, with 7 bases in the middle. There are 13 residues in the CDR3. Germline V CDR1 and CDR2: SGHTA, FQGNSA. The CDR3 is CASSLAIRETQYF. In nucleotides, the CDR3 is TGTGCCAGCAGCTTAGCAATCCGGGAGACCCAGTACTTC.

The V and J genes are TRBV6-1 and TRBJ1-5; D not certain. Germline V gene lookup returns CDR1 MNHNS and CDR2 SASEGT. The CDR3 is 14 residues long. V was shortened by 8 bases and J by 6 bases, with 17 bases between the two germline ends. The CDR3: CASEPGGIRQPQHF. CDR3 nucleotides: TGTGCCAGCGAGCCGGGTGGAATTCGTCAGCCCCAGCATTTT.

This clone appeared a few times. The chain is built from TRBV5-1 and TRBJ2-5; D call uncertain. The CDR3 contains 12 residues. Germline-derived CDR1 and CDR2 are SGHRS and YFSETQ. Trimming stripped 2 bases from V and 3 bases from J, with 5 bases between. CDR3 in amino acids: CASSFPEETQYF. CDR3 nucleotide sequence: TGCGCCAGCAGCTTCCCCGAAGAGACCCAGTACTTC.

The chain carries TRBV7-6 and TRBJ1-1; D not resolved. With 1 base removed from V and 5 bases from J, the gap between germline ends came to 17 bases. CDR3 length: 16 amino acids. From germline, CDR1 is SGHVS and CDR2 FNYEAQ. CDR3 region: CASSLGRVGSGTEAFF. CDR3 in DNA: TGTGCCAGCAGCTTAGGGAGGGTAGGGTCGGGGACTGAAGCTTTCTTT. Filled out from reference TRBV7-6 and TRBJ1-1, the complete variable domain reads GAGVSQSPRYKVTKRGQDVALRCDPISGHVSLYWYRQALGQGPEFLTYFNYEAQQDKSGLPNDRFSAERPEGSISTLTIQRTEQRDSAMYRCASSLGRVGSGTEAFFGQGTRLTVV.

The chain joins TRBV7-9 to TRBJ1-1; unclear D gene. CDR1 and CDR2 from the germline V gene are SEHNR and FQNEAQ (reference sequence). Trimming cost V 2 bases and J 0 bases, with 7 bases left between them. This CDR3 spans 14 amino acids. The CDR3 protein is CASSLQQLNTEAFF. The DNA of the CDR3 is TGTGCCAGCAGCTTACAACAGTTGAACACTGAAGCTTTCTTT.

About this clone: Different DNA sequences within this sample yield the same CDR3. The chain couples TRBV18 to TRBJ1-6; TRBD1 is a possible D gene (5 bases). CDR3 length: 20 residues. Germline assignment: CDR1 KGHSH and CDR2 LQKENI. Trimming removed 3 bases at V and 0 bases at J, with 21 bases between. This CDR3 is CASSPQANSGGSSYNSPLHF. CDR3 bases: TGTGCCAGCTCACCGCAAGCTAATAGCGGGGGGAGCTCCTATAATTCACCCCTCCACTTT. The full variable domain, completed using reference TRBV18 and TRBJ1-6, is NAGVMQNPRHLVRRRGQEARLRCSPMKGHSHVYWYRQLPEEGLKFMVYLQKENIIDESGMPKERFSAEFPKEGPSILRIQQVVRGDSAAYFCASSPQANSGGSSYNSPLHFGNGTRLTVT.

The V gene is TRBV15, the J gene TRBJ1-2, with D hard to call. CDR1 and CDR2 (germline): LNHNV, YYDKDF (reference sequence). Trimming left V 6 bases short and J 1 base short, with 9 bases between. The CDR3 covers 13 residues. CDR3 sequence: CATRPGGNYGYTF. The CDR3 DNA reads as TGTGCCACCAGACCGGGAGGTAACTATGGCTACACCTTC.

This clone was detected once. The V call is TRBV25-1, the J call TRBJ1-2; D is perhaps TRBD1 (6 bases). V was pared by 8 bases and J by 4 bases, with 17 bases between. Per germline, CDR1 MGHDK and CDR2 SYGVNS. The CDR3 has 14 amino acids. The CDR3 DNA reads TGTGCCAGCTCGCAAATACAGGGAAGCTATGGCTACACCTTC. Translated: CASSQIQGSYGYTF.

The J gene is TRBJ1-1, the V gene TRBV11-2, with D uncertain. The V end was cut by 2 bases, the J end by 3 bases, with 19 bases between. The CDR3 totals 17 residues. The germline CDR1 and CDR2 sequences are SGHAT and FQNNGV. The CDR3 region is CASSLFSWQRGYTEAFF. The CDR3 DNA follows: TGTGCCAGCAGCTTATTTTCGTGGCAGAGAGGGTACACTGAAGCTTTCTTT. Full variable domain (remainder filled in from reference TRBV11-2 and TRBJ1-1): EAGVAQSPRYKIIEKRQSVAFWCNPISGHATLYWYQQILGQGPKLLIQFQNNGVVDDSQLPKDRFSAERLKGVDSTLKIQPAKLEDSAVYLCASSLFSWQRGYTEAFFGQGTRLTVV.

The chain combines TRBV18 with TRBJ1-1, with 8 positions matching TRBD1. Germline trimming cut 1 base from V and 1 base from J; bases unmatched to any gene: 2. The CDR3 contains 15 residues. Germline V gene lookup returns CDR1 KGHSH and CDR2 LQKENI. DNA of the CDR3: TGTGCCAGCTCACCACGAGACAGGGGGAACACTGAAGCTTTCTTT. It encodes CASSPRDRGNTEAFF.

The gene calls are TRBV2 and TRBJ2-3, with a tentative D call TRBD2 (6 bases). CDR1 is SNHLY, CDR2 FYNNEI, per germline. The ends were cut back, 7 bases at V and 3 bases at J, with 14 bases in the middle. The CDR3 spans 14 residues. CDR3 in amino acids: CASKAGTRTDTQYF. CDR3 sequence (DNA): TGTGCCAGCAAGGCCGGGACTCGGACAGATACGCAGTATTTT.

Only a few counts were recorded for this clone. The chain uses TRBV12-5 and TRBJ2-3; 12 bases are a match to TRBD2. In germline, CDR1 is LGHNT, CDR2 FRNRAP. With V trimmed by 6 bases and J by 2 bases, 6 bases remained unmatched. CDR3 size: 16 residues. Here the CDR3 reads CASGPGLAGLTDTQYF. CDR3 DNA: TGTGCTAGTGGCCCCGGACTAGCGGGGCTCACAGATACGCAGTATTTT.

The V gene is TRBV4-2, the J gene TRBJ2-3; D is undetermined. CDR3 length: 15 residues. CDR1 is LGHNA, CDR2 YNFKEQ, per germline. Trimming shortened V by 0 bases and J by 2 bases, and 9 bases separated the two germline ends. CDR3 sequence: CASSQDLQYTDTQYF. The CDR3 nucleotides are TGTGCCAGCAGCCAAGATCTACAGTACACAGATACGCAGTATTTT.

The table lists this clone with a few counts. This chain uses TRBV2 with TRBJ1-5; possibly TRBD1 for D (6 bases). The V end was cut by 8 bases, the J end by 0 bases, with 11 bases between. The CDR3 covers 14 residues. The germline V gene encodes CDR1 SNHLY and CDR2 FYNNEI. CDR3 nucleotides: TGTGCCAGCGGGGACAACTATAGCAATCAGCCCCAGCATTTT. Protein: CASGDNYSNQPQHF.

In this sample, this clone turned up once. The chain uses TRBV10-1 and TRBJ1-6; the D gene is possibly TRBD1 (6 bases). Germline assignment: CDR1 WNHNN and CDR2 SYGVQD (reference sequence). The CDR3 extends over 20 amino acids. The ends were cut back, 10 bases at V and 0 bases at J, with 28 bases in the middle. The CDR3 DNA reads as TGCGCCAACTCGGGGGAGGGGGTAACATTTTTTGTCTCCTATAATTCACCCCTCCACTTT. It codes for CANSGEGVTFFVSYNSPLHF.